This entry describes one T cell receptor beta chain. The antigen is undetermined. These data come from a study of T cells in localized non-small cell lung cancer. Regarding the study as a whole: Uninvolved adjacent lung had more T cell clonality than any other tissue, topping tumor. Median around 56 top-100 tumor clones were shared with paired adjacent lung. Those with higher blood T cell density had longer overall survival.

Some clones are missing from TCRdb's copy, which holds only in-frame ones; the method was immunoSEQ multiplex PCR. The table has roughly 84,000 clones, around nine tenths seen once; the top ten hold 20% to 25%. The CDR3 sequence is 15 residues long. The V and J ends lost 3 bases and 1 base respectively, with 10 bases between them. Germline CDR1 LNHDA, CDR2 SQIVND (reference sequence). The chain uses TRBV19 and TRBJ2-1, with D perhaps given as TRBD1 or TRBD2 (5 bases each). The source is a woman aged 40-70 years with stage I squamous cell lung carcinoma. Material: peripheral blood, obtained before any cancer treatment. The CDR3 region has the DNA TGTGCCAGTAGTATGGAAGGGACGTCCTACAATGAGCAGTTCTTC. It is translated as CASSMEGTSYNEQFF.